This T cell receptor (beta chain) comes out of a study of blood T cell repertoires in COVID-19. Study background: Material from acute and convalescent COVID-19 was sourced from the United States, Italy and Spain.

V trimming: 3 bases; J trimming: 4 bases; junction bases outside the gene matches: 4. This CDR3 has 16 residues. Per the germline V gene, CDR1 is SQVTM and CDR2 is ANQGSEA. Measured with immunoSEQ multiplex PCR; TCRdb has only the in-frame clones, and not every one. The sample lists around 150,000 clones, around 85% occurring once. This receptor was taken from a woman aged 40 to 50 who had recovered from COVID-19. The V and J genes are TRBV29-1 and TRBJ2-1; 15 bases map to TRBD2. Source material: PBMCs or T cells enriched from blood (not recorded which). The CDR3 protein is CSVEGLAGGNYNEQFF. The CDR3 region has the DNA TGCAGCGTTGAGGGACTAGCGGGAGGAAATTACAATGAGCAGTTCTTC.